This T cell receptor (beta chain) was captured in a study of human T cells and chemical hapten exposure. Each cDNA molecule in the library carried unique molecular identifiers. TCRdb passed the 5' RACE reads through MiXCR, listing each CDR3 protein once. The profile shows about 80,000 distinct CDR3 sequences, roughly 8% of them singletons. CDR1 is SNHLY, CDR2 FYNNEI, per germline. The trim removed 6 bases at V and 7 bases at J, leaving 7 bases unmatched. The CDR3 runs to 13 residues. From whole blood left unfractionated, total RNA was extracted. V and J are TRBV2 and TRBJ1-2, with 8 bases matching TRBD1. This TCR came from a male donor in good health. CDR3 bases: TGTGCCAGCAGGCTGGGGCAGGGGGCTGGCTACACCTTC. Protein: CASRLGQGAGYTF.